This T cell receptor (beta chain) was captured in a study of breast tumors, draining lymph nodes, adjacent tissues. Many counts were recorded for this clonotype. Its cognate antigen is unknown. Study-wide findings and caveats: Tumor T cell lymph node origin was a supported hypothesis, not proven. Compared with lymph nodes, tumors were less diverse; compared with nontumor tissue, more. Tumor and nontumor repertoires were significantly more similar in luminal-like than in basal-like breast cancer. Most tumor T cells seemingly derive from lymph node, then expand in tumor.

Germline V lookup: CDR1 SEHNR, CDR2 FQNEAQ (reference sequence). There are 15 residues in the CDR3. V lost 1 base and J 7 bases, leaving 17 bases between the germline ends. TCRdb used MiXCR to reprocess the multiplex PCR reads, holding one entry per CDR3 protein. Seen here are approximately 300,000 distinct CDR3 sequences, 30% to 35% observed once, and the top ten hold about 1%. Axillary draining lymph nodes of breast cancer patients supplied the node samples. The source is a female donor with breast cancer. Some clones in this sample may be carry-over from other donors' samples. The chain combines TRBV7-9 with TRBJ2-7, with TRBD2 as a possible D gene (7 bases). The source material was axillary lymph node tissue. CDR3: CASSLVLGRGGEQYF. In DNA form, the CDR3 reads TGTGCCAGCAGCTTAGTTTTAGGCAGGGGAGGGGAGCAGTACTTC.